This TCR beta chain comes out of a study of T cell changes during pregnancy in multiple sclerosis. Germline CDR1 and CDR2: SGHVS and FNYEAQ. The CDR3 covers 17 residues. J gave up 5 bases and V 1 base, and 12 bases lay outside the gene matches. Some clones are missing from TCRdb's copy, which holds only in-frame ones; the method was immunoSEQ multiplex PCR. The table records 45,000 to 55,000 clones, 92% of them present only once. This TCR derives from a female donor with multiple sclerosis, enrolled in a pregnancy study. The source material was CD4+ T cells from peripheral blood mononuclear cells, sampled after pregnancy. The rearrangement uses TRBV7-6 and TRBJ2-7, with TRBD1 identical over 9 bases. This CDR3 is CASSLGVAGQGTHEQYF. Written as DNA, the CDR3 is TGTGCCAGCAGCTTAGGAGTCGCGGGACAGGGTACCCACGAGCAGTACTTC.